This section outlines one TCR beta chain sequence together with its context. Clinical history as reported by participants underpinned cohort assignment. These data belong to a study of blood T cell repertoires in COVID-19. J was trimmed by 4 bases and V by 2 bases; bases with no gene match: 16. This CDR3 contains 18 residues. Germline-derived CDR1 and CDR2 are MNHNS and SASEGT. The data were produced by immunoSEQ multiplex PCR, yet TCRdb's version contains in-frame clones alone and is incomplete. The sample holds some 300,000 clones, roughly 89% seen once. The sequence was collected from a woman aged 45 to 65 who had been exposed to COVID-19. Source material: PBMCs or T cells enriched from blood (not recorded which). The J gene is TRBJ1-2, the V gene TRBV6-1; 7 nucleotides align to TRBD1. The CDR3 loop is CASSESSGDRYFGYGYTF. In DNA, the CDR3 is TGTGCCAGCAGTGAATCGTCTGGGGACAGATATTTTGGCTATGGCTACACCTTC.